This TCR beta chain was sequenced for a study of blood T cell repertoires in COVID-19. Study at large: COVID-19 samples collected from the United States, Italy and Spain covered acute and convalescent phases. PBMCs, B-cell-depleted T cells, or T cells were the source of the cDNA or gDNA that made up the material.

Original processing methods: The authors estimated nucleated cell counts from reference gene primer amplification. Data came from immunoSEQ multiplex PCR; TCRdb stores just in-frame clones and leaves some out. V, J and clone size derive from that table, while D and trimming were established from the DNA sequence. Among about 280,000 clones listed, about nine tenths were seen once. This CDR3 region has 17 residues. Per germline, CDR1 LGHNA and CDR2 YNFKEQ. The V segment lost 1 base and the J segment 2 bases; nucleotides outside the gene matches: 4. The V and J genes are TRBV4-2 and TRBJ2-3; TRBD2 matches 12 bases. The sequence was collected from a woman aged 45-65 years who had recovered from COVID-19. The sample comprised peripheral blood. The CDR3 sequence is CASSQGLAGANTDTQYF. The CDR3 region has the DNA TGTGCCAGCAGCCAAGGACTAGCGGGGGCCAACACAGATACGCAGTATTTT.